A selection of T cell receptor beta chains follows, all from one sample in a study of T cells in localized non-small cell lung cancer. Sequenced by immunoSEQ multiplex PCR; TCRdb stores in-frame clones only, minus some. This table holds some 40,000 clones, 90% to 95% found once. The input for sequencing was peripheral blood, taken before any cancer treatment. Every receptor here comes from a female donor of 60 years or more with stage I lung adenocarcinoma. Both conserved end residues are part of each CDR3. A D gene is named only where the DNA matches it firmly. Only some rows state a clone size, as once, few, many or a class for expanded clones.

V gene	J gene	D gene	clone size	CDR3 DNA	CDR3 protein
TRBV14	TRBJ1-2	-	-	TGTGCCAGCAGCCAAGATAGGAGGGCCACTGGGGGCGGCTACACCTTC	CASSQDRRATGGGYTF
TRBV2	TRBJ1-5	-	-	TGTGCCAGCAGCCGGGACCTCCACGGCAATCAGCCCCAGCATTTT	CASSRDLHGNQPQHF
TRBV7-2	TRBJ2-2	TRBD2	-	TGTGCCAGCAGCTTCGGGAGGAGCACCGGGGAGCTGTTTTTT	CASSFGRSTGELFF
TRBV19	TRBJ1-2	-	-	TGTGCCAGTAGCGGTGGGACACCCAACTATGGCTACACCTTC	CASSGGTPNYGYTF
TRBV28	TRBJ2-4	-	-	TGTGCCAGCTCGAAGGGGGGACCCTCCCATAACATTCAGTACTTC	CASSKGGPSHNIQYF
TRBV5-1	TRBJ2-1	TRBD2	-	TGCGCCAGCAGCTTGTCTAGCGGGGGTCTCAGCTCCTACAATGAGCAGTTCTTC	CASSLSSGGLSSYNEQFF
TRBV4-1	TRBJ1-2	-	-	TGCGCCAGCAGCCAATTTCATACCGCAAATACGAACTATGGCTACACCTTC	CASSQFHTANTNYGYTF
TRBV6-6	TRBJ2-1	TRBD2	-	TGTGCCAGCAGTTACTCGACCGGGACTATGAACAATGAGCAGTTCTTC	CASSYSTGTMNNEQFF
TRBV5-6	TRBJ1-2	-	-	TGTGCCAGCAGCCGAGACAGGAAAGATGGCTACACCTTC	CASSRDRKDGYTF
TRBV5-5	TRBJ2-7	TRBD1	once	TGTGCCAGCACCAAAAGGGGACAGGGACCACGCGAGCAGTACTTC	CASTKRGQGPREQYF
TRBV7-9	TRBJ1-1	TRBD1	-	TGTGCCAGCATCCTCCTCCCAGGGGGCAGGAACACTGAAGCTTTCTTT	CASILLPGGRNTEAFF
TRBV15	TRBJ2-7	-	-	TGTGCCACCAGCAGAGATCGATACGGCGGCGAGCAGTACTTC	CATSRDRYGGEQYF
TRBV2	TRBJ2-1	TRBD2	few	TGTGCCAGCAGTGGAGGACTAGCGGGGTCCGGTGAGCAGTTCTTC	CASSGGLAGSGEQFF
TRBV11-3	TRBJ1-1	-	-	TGTGCCAGCAGCTTACAGGGTTCCGAAGCTTTCTTT	CASSLQGSEAFF
TRBV6-5	TRBJ1-1	-	-	TGTGCCAGCAGTTACGGTTTAGCGCGCACTGAAGCTTTCTTT	CASSYGLARTEAFF
TRBV13	TRBJ2-7	-	-	TGTGCCAGCAGGAGGGGGGTCCTCGAGCAGTACTTC	CASRRGVLEQYF
TRBV7-9	TRBJ2-1	-	-	TGTGCCAGCAGCCAGGGGAATGAGCAGTTCTTC	CASSQGNEQFF
TRBV11-2	TRBJ1-2	-	once	TGTGCCAGCACCCCGGGCCCGGGACCGGCCGGAGGGGGCTACACCTTC	CASTPGPGPAGGGYTF
TRBV29-1	TRBJ1-4	-	-	TGCAGCGTTGTGGGGTTTTGTGAAAAACTGTTTTTT	CSVVGFCEKLFF
TRBV15	TRBJ1-3	-	-	TGTGCCACCAGCGAAATCTCTGGAAACACCATATATTTT	CATSEISGNTIYF
TRBV28	TRBJ2-3	-	-	TGTGCCAGCAGAAACCGGAGAGATACGCAGTATTTT	CASRNRRDTQYF
TRBV2	TRBJ2-1	-	-	TGTGCCAGTACAGGGACGAATACCTACAATGAGCAGTTCTTC	CASTGTNTYNEQFF
TRBV5-6	TRBJ1-2	TRBD1	few	TGTGCCAGCAGCCCGACAGGGGTAAATGGTGGCTACACCTTC	CASSPTGVNGGYTF
TRBV9	TRBJ1-1	-	-	TGTGCCAGCACTGGGCAGCAATTGAACACTGAAGCTTTCTTT	CASTGQQLNTEAFF
TRBV19	TRBJ2-5	TRBD1	once	TGTGCCAGTAGTATGGTCCGGGCAGGGGGTACCCAGTACTTC	CASSMVRAGGTQYF
TRBV5-1	TRBJ2-7	TRBD1	-	TGCGCCAGCAGCTTGGAAGGTGGGGACAGGGGACCCAGGCAGTACTTC	CASSLEGGDRGPRQYF
TRBV6-6	TRBJ1-6	-	-	TGTGCCAGCAGTTACGGGGGGGGCAGGGCGAATTCACCCCTCCACTTT	CASSYGGGRANSPLHF
TRBV18	TRBJ2-2	TRBD1	-	TGTGCCAGCTCACCGGACAGGACGAACACCGGGGAGCTGTTTTTT	CASSPDRTNTGELFF
TRBV15	TRBJ1-2	-	-	TGTGCCACCAGCAGGGAAACGGTCTATGGCTACACCTTC	CATSRETVYGYTF
TRBV19	TRBJ2-2	TRBD2	-	TGTGCCAGTAGTATCGGGACTAGCGGGGGGGCGATCGGGGAGCTGTTTTTT	CASSIGTSGGAIGELFF